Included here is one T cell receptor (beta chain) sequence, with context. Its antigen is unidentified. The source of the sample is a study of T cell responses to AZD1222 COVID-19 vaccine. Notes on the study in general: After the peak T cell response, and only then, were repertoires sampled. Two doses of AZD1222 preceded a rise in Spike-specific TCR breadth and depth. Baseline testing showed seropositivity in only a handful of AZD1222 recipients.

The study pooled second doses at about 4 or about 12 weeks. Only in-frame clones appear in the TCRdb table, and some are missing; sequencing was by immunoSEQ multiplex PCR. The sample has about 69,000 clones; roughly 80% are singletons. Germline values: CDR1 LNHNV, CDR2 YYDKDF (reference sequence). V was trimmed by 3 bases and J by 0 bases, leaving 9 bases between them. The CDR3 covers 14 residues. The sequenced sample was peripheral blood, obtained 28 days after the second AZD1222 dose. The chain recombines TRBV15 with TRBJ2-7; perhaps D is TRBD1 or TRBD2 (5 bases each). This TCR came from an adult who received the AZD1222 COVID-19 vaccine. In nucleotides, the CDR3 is TGTGCCACCAGCAGGGGACGTCTCTCCTACGAGCAGTACTTC. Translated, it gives CATSRGRLSYEQYF.